A single sample is the source of the 21 T cell receptor beta chains below, sequenced in a study of T cells expressing NK-cell markers. TCRdb re-called the 5' RACE reads and catalogs CDR3 proteins one per entry, DNA excluded. The table lists about 160,000 distinct CDR3 sequences, with 20% to 25% in the top ten. Sequencing was performed on blood T cells: a sorted CD56 or NKG2C T cell subset, CD4+ or CD8+ T cells, or bulk PBMC T cells (not recorded which). These receptors all stem from a man aged 18-75 years in good health.

J is TRBJ2-7 and V is TRBV19; no DNA is available, so the TRBD1 call from TCRdb remains unchecked. Germline assignment: CDR1 LNHDA and CDR2 SQIVND (reference sequence). The CDR3 length is 14 residues. The CDR3 sequence: CASSIFEGAYEQYF.

This chain joins TRBV6-1 and TRBJ1-2; checking the TCRdb D call of TRBD1 is not possible without DNA. The CDR3 loop spans 15 amino acids. Per germline, CDR1 MNHNS and CDR2 SASEGT. The CDR3 reads CASSPSTGSNYGYTF.

The chain links TRBV11-3 to TRBJ2-2; TCRdb reports TRBD1, a call that lacks DNA to check it against. The CDR3 is 16 amino acids. Per the germline V gene, CDR1 is SGHNT and CDR2 is YENEEA. The chain's CDR3 is CASSLRQGTNTGELFF.

This chain links TRBV4-2 with TRBJ2-3; TCRdb indicates TRBD2, and absent DNA this call remains unverified. The germline gives CDR1 LGHNA, CDR2 YNFKEQ. The CDR3 totals 15 residues. This CDR3 is CASSPTSIGADTQYF.

The V and J genes are TRBV7-2 and TRBJ2-3; TCRdb reports TRBD2, a call that lacks DNA to check it against. This CDR3 region has 15 residues. Germline V gene data show CDR1 as SGHTA and CDR2 as FQGNSA. The CDR3: CATGKGLSGTDTQYF.

The V gene is TRBV4-2, the J gene TRBJ2-3; the D call of TRBD2 rests on TCRdb alone, since no DNA is present to check it. Germline CDR1 reads LGHNA; CDR2 reads YNFKEQ. The CDR3 sequence is 17 residues long. The CDR3 sequence is CASSQTLAGGFSDTQYF.

The chain recombines TRBV7-6 with TRBJ2-3; TCRdb picks TRBD1, but there is no DNA to check that call. The CDR3 length is 15 residues. Germline V gene sequence: CDR1 SGHVS, CDR2 FNYEAQ. The CDR3 spells CASSFTGFSTDTQYF.

The chain employs TRBV19 and TRBJ1-5; TCRdb names TRBD1, which stays unverified in the absence of DNA. The V gene's germline CDR1 is LNHDA and CDR2 SQIVND (reference sequence). This CDR3 is 16 amino acids long. The CDR3 reads CASSTGWAGGLQPQHF.

The chain is built from TRBV20-1 and TRBJ2-4; TCRdb selects TRBD2, and the lack of DNA leaves this call unchecked. The CDR3 consists of 15 residues. Looked up from germline, CDR1 is DFQATT and CDR2 is SNEGSKA (reference sequence). CDR3 region: CSARDLAGRKDIQYF.

This chain joins TRBV27 and TRBJ2-6; the D call of TRBD1 rests on TCRdb alone, since no DNA is present to check it. The germline V gene encodes CDR1 MNHEY and CDR2 SMNVEV (reference sequence). The CDR3 consists of 18 residues. CDR3 region: CASSLLIGGRSGANVLTF.

This chain connects TRBV7-6 to TRBJ1-3. This CDR3 has 15 residues. The germline CDR1 and CDR2 sequences are SGHVS and FNYEAQ. CDR3 residues: CASSTEAGTGNTIYF.

The chain links TRBV14 to TRBJ2-5. Germline V gene lookup returns CDR1 SGHDN and CDR2 FVKESK. The CDR3 is 14 residues long. The CDR3 reads CASSQDLQKETQYF.

V is TRBV5-6 and J is TRBJ2-7. The CDR3 loop spans 13 amino acids. Per germline, CDR1 SGHDT and CDR2 YYEEEE. CDR3 sequence: CASSWLANYEQYF.

This chain uses TRBV2 with TRBJ1-2. The CDR3 runs to 15 residues. The V gene's germline CDR1 is SNHLY and CDR2 FYNNEI. The CDR3 sequence is CASSEYIPANYGYTF.

V is TRBV15 and J is TRBJ2-2; TCRdb designates TRBD1, a call that cannot be tested without DNA. This CDR3 has 16 residues. From germline, CDR1 is LNHNV and CDR2 YYDKDF (reference sequence). The CDR3 reads CATSRDRARGTGELFF. Full variable domain (missing parts from reference TRBV15 and TRBJ2-2): DAMVIQNPRYQVTQFGKPVTLSCSQTLNHNVMYWYQQKSSQAPKLLFHYYDKDFNNEADTPDNFQSRRPNTSFCFLDIRSPGLGDTAMYLCATSRDRARGTGELFFGEGSRLTVL.

The chain has TRBV7-9 and TRBJ2-7; checking the TCRdb D call of TRBD1 is not possible without DNA. Germline V gene data show CDR1 as SEHNR and CDR2 as FQNEAQ (reference sequence). This CDR3 is built from 16 residues. CDR3: CASSSNPGQGADEQYF.

The chain combines TRBV5-1 with TRBJ2-1; TCRdb selects TRBD2, and the lack of DNA leaves this call unchecked. CDR3 length: 16 amino acids. The germline gives CDR1 SGHRS, CDR2 YFSETQ. CDR3: CASSFGAGGIYNEQFF. Drawing the rest from reference TRBV5-1 and TRBJ2-1, the complete variable domain is KAGVTQTPRYLIKTRGQQVTLSCSPISGHRSVSWYQQTPGQGLQFLFEYFSETQRNKGNFPGRFSGRQFSNSRSEMNVSTLELGDSALYLCASSFGAGGIYNEQFFGPGTRLTVL.

This chain links TRBV29-1 with TRBJ2-1; the D gene TCRdb calls, TRBD1, cannot be checked with no DNA. The CDR3 totals 14 residues. Germline-derived CDR1 and CDR2 are SQVTM and ANQGSEA. CDR3 sequence reads: CSVGGGRSYNEQFF.

The chain has TRBV3-1 and TRBJ2-7; TCRdb's assignment of TRBD1 cannot be checked, as there is no DNA. Per germline, CDR1 LGHDT and CDR2 YNNKEL (reference sequence). The CDR3 runs to 13 residues. This CDR3 is CASTGQTSYEQYF.

V gene TRBV24-1 combines with J gene TRBJ2-2. The CDR3 totals 14 residues. Germline V CDR1 and CDR2: KGHDR, SFDVKD. CDR3: CATSDSTYTGELFF.

The chain employs TRBV5-4 and TRBJ1-1. Per the germline V gene, CDR1 is SGHNT and CDR2 is YYREEE (reference sequence). This CDR3 spans 16 amino acids. This CDR3 reads CASALRAVNMNTEAFF.